One and the same sample provided the 27 T cell receptor beta chains below, sequenced in a study of cytomegalovirus exposure and HLA in healthy donors. Primers included in the PCR were 60 Vbeta and 13 Jbeta primers. The data were produced by immunoSEQ multiplex PCR, yet TCRdb's version contains in-frame clones alone and is incomplete. The profile covers 40,000 or so clones, with 70% to 85% appearing a single time and roughly 1.5% taken by the ten largest. Sample: PBMCs. All receptors derive from a man aged 25-40 years in good health and CMV-seronegative.

The chain uses TRBV7-2 and TRBJ2-5; TRBD2 agrees at 10 bases. This CDR3 region has 19 residues. Germline values: CDR1 SGHTA, CDR2 FQGNSA. With 1 base clipped from V and 4 bases from J, the junction kept 15 bases outside the gene matches. The CDR3 protein is CASSLEASGSSFGLETQYF. The CDR3 DNA reads TGTGCCAGCAGCTTAGAGGCTAGCGGGAGTAGTTTTGGGCTAGAGACCCAGTACTTC.

The chain is built from TRBV9 and TRBJ1-1, with a weak D call TRBD1 (6 bases). This CDR3 is built from 15 residues. CDR1 is SGDLS and CDR2 is YYNGEE in the germline V gene. Trimming removed 2 bases at V and 3 bases at J, with 14 bases between. The CDR3 reads CASSVQGKKDTEAFF. The CDR3 DNA reads as TGTGCCAGCAGCGTCCAGGGGAAGAAGGACACTGAAGCTTTCTTT.

The rearrangement uses TRBV16 and TRBJ1-2; D remains ambiguous. The CDR3 extends over 15 amino acids. The V and J ends lost 4 bases and 0 bases respectively, with 12 bases between them. Germline-derived CDR1 and CDR2 are KGHSY and FQNENV. The CDR3 protein is CASSPRREANYGYTF. As DNA, the CDR3 is TGTGCCAGCAGCCCCCGGCGGGAGGCTAACTATGGCTACACCTTC.

This chain joins TRBV27 and TRBJ2-2, with no clear D. This CDR3 spans 17 amino acids. CDR1 and CDR2 (germline): MNHEY, SMNVEV (reference sequence). V was trimmed by 1 base and J by 1 base, leaving 13 bases between them. The CDR3: CASSLFPSAGNTGELFF. The DNA for the CDR3 is TGTGCCAGCAGTTTATTCCCCTCCGCCGGGAACACCGGGGAGCTGTTTTTT.

V is TRBV4-1 and J is TRBJ2-7, with 7 bases aligning to TRBD1. Per germline, CDR1 MGHRA and CDR2 YSYEKL. After removal of 0 bases from V and 0 bases from J, the junction contained 5 bases not matched to a gene. The CDR3 has 16 amino acids. CDR3 amino acids: CASSQDDRASSYEQYF. Written as DNA, the CDR3 is TGCGCCAGCAGCCAAGATGACAGGGCTAGCTCCTACGAGCAGTACTTC.

V is TRBV5-5 and J is TRBJ2-4, with 7 bases identical to TRBD1. The CDR3 length is 16 residues. The V gene end was trimmed by 4 bases and the J gene end by 6 bases; junction bases not matched to a gene: 13. CDR1 and CDR2 from the germline V gene are SGHKS and YYEKEE (reference sequence). The chain's CDR3 is CASSPTMDRLLNIQYF. CDR3 in DNA: TGTGCCAGCAGCCCGACCATGGACAGGCTTTTAAACATTCAGTACTTC.

The rearrangement uses TRBV27 and TRBJ2-7; 9 bases are shared with TRBD1. The CDR3 is 15 residues long. Germline CDR1 is MNHEY and CDR2 is SMNVEV (reference sequence). Trimming at V came to 6 bases and at J to 2 bases, leaving 8 bases not matched to a gene. The CDR3 coding sequence is TGTGCCAGCAGCACAGGGGGCGCTGGGCCCTACGAGCAGTACTTC. Amino acids: CASSTGGAGPYEQYF.

The CDR3 reads CASSLSAGGEQYF. In DNA, the CDR3 is TGTGCCAGCAGTTTATCCGCAGGGGGCGAGCAGTACTTC. The chain carries TRBV27 and TRBJ2-7; the match to TRBD1 covers 7 bases. The CDR3 is made up of 13 amino acids. Germline V lookup: CDR1 MNHEY, CDR2 SMNVEV (reference sequence). With V trimmed by 0 bases and J by 6 bases, 2 bases remained unmatched.

A few counts support this clone. The chain employs TRBV4-3 and TRBJ2-1, with D possibly being TRBD2 (5 bases). In germline, CDR1 is LGHNA, CDR2 YSLEER. V was cut by 0 bases and J by 4 bases, with 16 bases left in between. CDR3 length equals 17 residues. The CDR3 sequence is CASSQEAGLSSYNEQFF. CDR3 in DNA: TGCGCCAGCAGCCAAGAGGCGGGTCTATCCTCTTACAATGAGCAGTTCTTC.

The rearrangement links TRBV5-1 to TRBJ2-2, with 13 positions matching TRBD2. The V segment lost 4 bases and the J segment 8 bases; nucleotides outside the gene matches: 14. The CDR3 runs to 18 residues. CDR1 SGHRS and CDR2 YFSETQ come from the germline V gene. This CDR3 reads CASSLGTSGTGGGGELFF. The CDR3 DNA reads as TGCGCCAGCAGCCTTGGGACTAGCGGGACCGGAGGCGGTGGGGAGCTGTTTTTT.

This chain uses TRBV5-8 with TRBJ2-3, with a weak D call TRBD2 (5 bases). V lost 1 base and J lost 3, with 15 bases in between. The CDR3 covers 16 residues. Germline V gives CDR1 SGHTS, CDR2 YDEGEE. As DNA, the CDR3 is TGTGCCAGCAGCTTGCAGGTGCTAGCCCGGACAGATACGCAGTATTTT. Translating it yields CASSLQVLARTDTQYF.

The J gene is TRBJ2-1, the V gene TRBV2, with 7 bases lining up with TRBD2. CDR1 is SNHLY and CDR2 is FYNNEI in the germline V gene. The CDR3 contains 14 residues. J gave up 0 bases and V 4 bases, and 0 bases lay outside the gene matches. This chain's CDR3 is CASSGGSSYNEQFF. The CDR3 nucleotides are TGTGCCAGCAGTGGCGGGAGCTCCTACAATGAGCAGTTCTTC.

This sequence joins TRBV7-2 and TRBJ1-1; no clear D gene. This CDR3 comprises 12 residues. Per the germline V gene, CDR1 is SGHTA and CDR2 is FQGNSA. V shed 5 bases and J shed 6 bases, with 10 bases lying between them. This CDR3 is CASSQFGAEAFF. The CDR3 region has the DNA TGTGCCAGCAGCCAATTCGGGGCTGAAGCTTTCTTT. The full variable domain, completed using reference TRBV7-2 and TRBJ1-1, is GAGVSQSPSNKVTEKGKDVELRCDPISGHTALYWYRQSLGQGLEFLIYFQGNSAPDKSGLPSDRFSAERTGGSVSTLTIQRTQQEDSAVYLCASSQFGAEAFFGQGTRLTVV.

J is TRBJ2-2 and V is TRBV25-1; a possible D gene is TRBD2 (6 bases). CDR1 and CDR2 (germline): MGHDK, SYGVNS. This CDR3 region has 13 residues. Trimming removed 4 bases from V and 6 bases from J, with 9 bases in between. CDR3 region: CASSGGEAGELFF. The CDR3 DNA reads TGTGCCAGCAGTGGAGGGGAGGCCGGGGAGCTGTTTTTT.

This clone was seen only a few times. The V call is TRBV4-3, the J call TRBJ2-1; D unresolved. From germline, CDR1 is LGHNA and CDR2 YSLEER. The V gene lost 2 bases and the J gene lost 6 bases, with 11 bases spanning the gap. CDR3 length equals 14 residues. The CDR3 DNA reads TGCGCCAGCAGCCAAATCGCGAATGGCAATGAGCAGTTCTTC. Its protein product is CASSQIANGNEQFF.

The chain links TRBV28 to TRBJ1-1, with a possible D match to TRBD1 (6 bases). The V end was cut by 4 bases, the J end by 0 bases, with 9 bases between. This CDR3 has 14 residues. Germline-derived CDR1 and CDR2 are MDHEN and SYDVKM. This CDR3 is CASSSDRLNTEAFF. CDR3 coding DNA: TGTGCCAGCAGTTCTGACAGGCTGAACACTGAAGCTTTCTTT.

The chain combines TRBV5-4 with TRBJ2-3; weak D call: TRBD1 (6 bases). The ends were cut back, 6 bases at V and 0 bases at J, with 17 bases in the middle. The CDR3 covers 16 residues. CDR1 SGHNT and CDR2 YYREEE come from the germline V gene (reference sequence). The CDR3, as DNA: TGTGCCAGCACCGTGGGGGCGGGTGTTAGCACAGATACGCAGTATTTT. Translating gives CASTVGAGVSTDTQYF.

The gene calls are TRBV7-6 and TRBJ2-3, with a possible D match to TRBD2 (5 bases). Per the germline V gene, CDR1 is SGHVS and CDR2 is FNYEAQ. The ends were cut back, 5 bases at V and 5 bases at J, with 17 bases in the middle. The length of the CDR3 is 15 residues. Here the CDR3 reads CASSPTGVLRDTQYF. For the CDR3, the DNA is TGTGCCAGCAGCCCAACCGGGGTACTTCGAGATACGCAGTATTTT. Supplemented by reference TRBV7-6 and TRBJ2-3, the full variable domain reads GAGVSQSPRYKVTKRGQDVALRCDPISGHVSLYWYRQALGQGPEFLTYFNYEAQQDKSGLPNDRFSAERPEGSISTLTIQRTEQRDSAMYRCASSPTGVLRDTQYFGPGTRLTVL.

The rearrangement joins TRBV27 to TRBJ1-2; D gene unclear. The CDR3 totals 14 residues. Trimming pared 5 bases from V and 6 bases from J, leaving 16 bases between. Germline lookup yields CDR1 MNHEY and CDR2 SMNVEV (reference sequence). The DNA for the CDR3 is TGTGCCAGCAGTCCCCAGGCCCCGAGGGATGGCTACACCTTC. Amino acid sequence: CASSPQAPRDGYTF.

The chain recombines TRBV15 with TRBJ2-5; 10 nucleotides match TRBD1. Germline lookup yields CDR1 LNHNV and CDR2 YYDKDF (reference sequence). V lost 0 bases to trimming and J lost 4 bases; unmatched junction nucleotides: 2. The CDR3 length is 15 residues. In nucleotides, the CDR3 is TGTGCCACCAGCAGAGACAGGACAGGGGGAGAGACCCAGTACTTC. This gives the protein CATSRDRTGGETQYF.

A single count supports this clone. The genes are TRBV18 and TRBJ1-3; D gene ambiguous. The germline gives CDR1 KGHSH, CDR2 LQKENI. V shed 3 bases and J shed 0 bases, with 9 bases lying between them. The CDR3 covers 15 residues. The CDR3 sequence is CASSPGFNSGNTIYF. The CDR3 nucleotides read TGTGCCAGCTCACCCGGGTTTAACTCTGGAAACACCATATATTTT. Filled out from reference TRBV18 and TRBJ1-3, the complete variable domain reads NAGVMQNPRHLVRRRGQEARLRCSPMKGHSHVYWYRQLPEEGLKFMVYLQKENIIDESGMPKERFSAEFPKEGPSILRIQQVVRGDSAAYFCASSPGFNSGNTIYFGEGSWLTVV.

Written as DNA, the CDR3 is TGTGCCAGCTCACCTTACAGGGACAATCAGCCCCAGCATTTT. Translated, it gives CASSPYRDNQPQHF. This chain uses TRBV18 with TRBJ1-5; a possible D gene is TRBD1 (6 bases). Trimming pared 3 bases from V and 3 bases from J, leaving 9 bases between. Germline V CDR1 and CDR2: KGHSH, LQKENI. This CDR3 spans 14 amino acids. Drawing the rest from reference TRBV18 and TRBJ1-5, the complete variable domain is NAGVMQNPRHLVRRRGQEARLRCSPMKGHSHVYWYRQLPEEGLKFMVYLQKENIIDESGMPKERFSAEFPKEGPSILRIQQVVRGDSAAYFCASSPYRDNQPQHFGDGTRLSIL.

CDR3 bases: TGCGCCAGCAGCCAAGACGGGGGGTACGAGCAGTACTTC. This translates into CASSQDGGYEQYF. The V and J genes are TRBV4-3 and TRBJ2-7; TRBD2 agrees at 7 bases. The V gene end was trimmed by 0 bases and the J gene end by 4 bases; junction bases not matched to a gene: 0. CDR1 and CDR2 (germline): LGHNA, YSLEER. The CDR3 has 13 residues.

This sequence joins TRBV7-3 and TRBJ2-1, with 7 bases matching TRBD2. The CDR3 has 15 amino acids. Unmatched junction bases numbered 3, after V lost 0 bases and J lost 4 bases. The germline gives CDR1 SGHTA, CDR2 FQGTGA. The CDR3 is CASSLTGGSYNEQFF. DNA for the CDR3: TGTGCCAGCAGCTTAACGGGCGGGAGTTACAATGAGCAGTTCTTC.

The chain links TRBV2 to TRBJ2-2, with 7 positions matching TRBD2. Per germline, CDR1 SNHLY and CDR2 FYNNEI. The CDR3 covers 14 residues. V gave up 10 bases and J gave up 3 bases; unmatched junction bases: 8. The CDR3 region is CATTWRGYTGELFF. In DNA, the CDR3 is TGTGCCACCACCTGGCGGGGGTACACCGGGGAGCTGTTTTTT.

The chain uses TRBV6-5 and TRBJ2-7, with no clear D. CDR1 is MNHEY and CDR2 is SVGAGI in the germline V gene. Trimming removed 3 bases at V and 6 bases at J, with 6 bases between. There are 11 residues in the CDR3. CDR3 sequence (DNA): TGTGCCAGCAGTTATTTGGCCGAGCAGTACTTC. It encodes CASSYLAEQYF.

The rearrangement uses TRBV6-5 and TRBJ2-7, with a tentative D call TRBD1 (5 bases). The germline V and J ends were trimmed by 6 bases and 0 bases, with 6 bases remaining between them. The V gene's germline CDR1 is MNHEY and CDR2 SVGAGI. The length of the CDR3 is 12 residues. CDR3: CASRGRSYEQYF. The DNA of the CDR3 is TGTGCCAGCAGGGGGCGCTCCTACGAGCAGTACTTC.